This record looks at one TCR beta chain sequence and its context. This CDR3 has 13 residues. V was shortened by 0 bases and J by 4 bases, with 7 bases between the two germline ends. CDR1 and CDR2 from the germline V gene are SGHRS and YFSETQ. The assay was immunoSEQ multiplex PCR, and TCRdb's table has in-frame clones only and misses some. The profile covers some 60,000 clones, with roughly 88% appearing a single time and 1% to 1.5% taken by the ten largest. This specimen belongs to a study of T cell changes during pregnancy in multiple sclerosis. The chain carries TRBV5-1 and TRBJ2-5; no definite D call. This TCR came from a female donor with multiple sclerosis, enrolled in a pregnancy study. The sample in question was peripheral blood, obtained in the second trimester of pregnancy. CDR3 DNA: TGCGCCAGCAGCTTGGCAACAACAGAGACCCAGTACTTC. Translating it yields CASSLATTETQYF.